A single sample is the source of the 7 T cell receptor beta chains below, sequenced in a study of cytomegalovirus exposure and HLA in healthy donors. Vbeta (60) and Jbeta (13) primers were used in the PCR. The repertoire was sequenced with immunoSEQ multiplex PCR; TCRdb's copy has only in-frame clones and lacks some. The data show some 64,000 clones, roughly 90% seen once. The sample comprised PBMCs. These receptors came from a man aged 25 to 45 in good health and CMV-seropositive.

The rearrangement links TRBV18 to TRBJ1-1; TRBD1 might be the D (5 bases). Germline assignment: CDR1 KGHSH and CDR2 LQKENI. The CDR3 contains 14 residues. The V gene lost 1 base and the J gene lost 3 bases, with 9 bases spanning the gap. This CDR3 is CASSPQGSDTEAFF. The CDR3 region has the DNA TGTGCCAGCTCACCACAGGGGTCGGACACTGAAGCTTTCTTT.

The chain carries TRBV6-1 and TRBJ2-3, with D possibly TRBD1 on 5 matching bases. V was cut by 2 bases and J by 0 bases, with 12 bases left in between. CDR3 size: 16 residues. The germline V gene has CDR1 MNHNS and CDR2 SASEGT. The CDR3 region is CASSELRGPSTDTQYF. The CDR3 region has the DNA TGTGCCAGCAGTGAACTAAGGGGCCCTAGCACAGATACGCAGTATTTT.

This chain joins TRBV2 and TRBJ1-5; weak D call: TRBD1 (6 bases). CDR3 size: 15 residues. Germline V lookup: CDR1 SNHLY, CDR2 FYNNEI. V was cut by 8 bases and J by 0 bases, with 14 bases left in between. CDR3 DNA: TGTGCCAGCGCGGAGGACAGTCTTAGCAATCAGCCCCAGCATTTT. It codes for CASAEDSLSNQPQHF.

The gene calls are TRBV29-1 and TRBJ2-7; 8 bases fit TRBD2. With 2 bases clipped from V and 3 bases from J, the junction kept 9 bases outside the gene matches. Looked up from germline, CDR1 is SQVTM and CDR2 is ANQGSEA. The CDR3 is 15 amino acids. CDR3 DNA sequence: TGCAGCGTTGAAATCAGCGGGAGTCCCAACTACGAGCAGTACTTC. As protein: CSVEISGSPNYEQYF.

The chain has TRBV6-6 and TRBJ1-6; the D gene is possibly TRBD1 (6 bases). The CDR3 is 15 residues long. The germline CDR1 and CDR2 sequences are MNHNY and SVGAGI (reference sequence). V was clipped by 1 base and J by 5 bases, with 9 bases between them. The CDR3 DNA sequence: TGTGCCAGCAGTTACTGGGGGCGGGATAATTCACCCCTCCACTTT. Amino acid sequence: CASSYWGRDNSPLHF.

The CDR3 loop reads CASCRLAVFLSSYEQYF. The CDR3 DNA follows: TGTGCCAGCTGTAGGCTAGCGGTTTTTTTAAGCTCCTACGAGCAGTACTTC. The V and J genes are TRBV9 and TRBJ2-7, with TRBD2 identical over 7 bases. Germline CDR1 is SGDLS and CDR2 is YYNGEE. The CDR3 loop spans 17 amino acids. V was pared by 7 bases and J by 0 bases, with 16 bases of the junction left unmatched.

In its sample, this clone was seen a few times. The rearrangement joins TRBV10-3 to TRBJ2-7, with D maybe TRBD1 (6 bases). CDR1 ENHRY and CDR2 SYGVKD come from the germline V gene. This CDR3 is 13 amino acids long. V lost 7 bases, J lost 0 bases, and 10 bases lay in between. The CDR3 region is CAIMGRGSYEQYF. The CDR3 nucleotides read TGTGCCATCATGGGCAGGGGCTCCTACGAGCAGTACTTC.